This TCR beta chain was documented in a study of T cells in Graves' hyperthyroidism and ophthalmopathy. Amplification yielded TCR beta CDR3 regions, with RNA transcripts as the source. First-round RT-PCR targeting the TCR CDR3 was performed with the HTBI primer set. Each CDR3 protein gets one entry after TCRdb re-called the multiplex PCR reads with MiXCR. The sample holds roughly 500,000 distinct CDR3 sequences, approximately 48% seen once. This CDR3 spans 14 amino acids. CDR1 and CDR2 (germline): SGHTA, FQGTGA. With V trimmed by 5 bases and J by 6 bases, 6 bases remained unmatched. This chain uses TRBV7-3 with TRBJ2-3, with 9 bases matching TRBD1. The TCR was taken from an adult woman with Graves' disease, either hyperthyroidism or ophthalmopathy (not recorded which). The specimen sequenced was peripheral blood or thyroid tissue (not recorded which). Written as DNA, the CDR3 is TGTGCCAGCAGCATACAGGGGGCTAGGGATACGCAGTATTTT. This codes for CASSIQGARDTQYF.